Listed below are T cell receptor beta chains from one sample, sequenced in a study of shared clonotypes between healthy human individuals. Profiled with immunoSEQ multiplex PCR; TCRdb holds only in-frame clones, not every one. The table lists nearly 1,000,000 clones, around 80% of them singletons, with about 1.5% in the top ten. Sequencing was performed on memory CD4+ T cells sorted from blood. Source of these receptors: a young man in good health. Both conserved end residues are part of each CDR3. D genes are given only for firm matches. Not every row has a clone size; where given, it reads once, few, many or a size class.

>TRBV7-9|-|TRBJ1-3|-|15
TGTGCCAGCAGCTCCGGACGGTTCTCTGGAAACACCATATATTTT
CASSSGRFSGNTIYF
>TRBV5-1|-|TRBJ2-7|-|13
TGCGCCAGCAGCTGGACAGCCGATTACGAGCAGTACTTC
CASSWTADYEQYF
>TRBV5-1|-|TRBJ2-3|TRBD2|14
TGCGCCAGCAGCCGTAGCGGGGATCCAGATACGCAGTATTTT
CASSRSGDPDTQYF
>TRBV6-1|-|TRBJ1-1|TRBD1|15
TGTGCCAGCAGTGAAAGGACAGGGGGTTACACTGAAGCTTTCTTT
CASSERTGGYTEAFF
>TRBV28|-|TRBJ1-1|-|11
TGTGCCAGCAGACCCAACACTGAAGCTTTCTTT
CASRPNTEAFF
>TRBV28|-|TRBJ2-5|-|15
TGTGCCAGCAGTTTCCTCAGGGGGGCCCAAGAGACCCAGTACTTC
CASSFLRGAQETQYF
>TRBV12-5|few|TRBJ2-7|TRBD1|13
TGTGCTAGTGGTCTCGGGACAGGGGGCGGGCAGTACTTC
CASGLGTGGGQYF
>TRBV5-6|-|TRBJ1-2|TRBD1|14
TGTGCCAGCAGTCCAACCGTGACAGGGCGAGGCTACACCTTC
CASSPTVTGRGYTF
>TRBV9|many|TRBJ2-1|-|15
TGTGCCAGCAGCGTCGCCTGGAGCTCCTACAATGAGCAGTTCTTC
CASSVAWSSYNEQFF
>TRBV5-1|-|TRBJ2-5|TRBD1|15
TGCGCCAGCAGCTGGACAGGGCTACTACAAGAGACCCAGTACTTC
CASSWTGLLQETQYF
>TRBV27|many|TRBJ2-5|-|15
TGTGCCAGCAGTTTATTTATGGGCCCGGGGGAGACCCAGTACTTC
CASSLFMGPGETQYF
>TRBV5-1|-|TRBJ2-6|-|17
TGCGCCAGCAGCTTGACTGGAGGGTACTCTGGGGCCAACGTCCTGACTTTC
CASSLTGGYSGANVLTF
>TRBV19|many|TRBJ1-1|-|15
TGTGCCAGTAGCTTAGAAGGGTCCTGGAACACTGAAGCTTTCTTT
CASSLEGSWNTEAFF
>TRBV5-1|-|TRBJ1-1|TRBD1|16
TGCGCCAGCAGCTTGACACCGACAGGGGGGAACACTGAAGCTTTCTTT
CASSLTPTGGNTEAFF
>TRBV7-3|once|TRBJ1-3|-|12
TGTGCCAGCAGCGGCGACGGACACACCATATATTTT
CASSGDGHTIYF
>TRBV11-2|-|TRBJ2-7|-|15
TGTGCCAGCAGCTCAATTCGGACAGACATCTACGAGCAGTACTTC
CASSSIRTDIYEQYF
>TRBV5-5|-|TRBJ1-5|-|13
TGTGCCAGCAGCTCCTCGGGAGGACAGCCCCAGCATTTT
CASSSSGGQPQHF
>TRBV27|-|TRBJ1-5|-|12
TGTGCCAGCAGTTTAGGGAATCAGCCCCAGCATTTT
CASSLGNQPQHF
>TRBV2|-|TRBJ2-1|-|13
TGTGCCAGCAGTAATAACCGGGGCAATGAGCAGTTCTTC
CASSNNRGNEQFF
>TRBV5-1|-|TRBJ2-2|-|14
TGCGCAGATCACGGAAAACAGGGAACCGGGGAGCTGTTTTTT
CADHGKQGTGELFF
>TRBV4-3|few|TRBJ2-7|-|20
TGCGCCAGCAGCCAAGATCGTTGGGGGTGCCGGCGAGTCCCCTCCTACGAGCAGTACTTC
CASSQDRWGCRRVPSYEQYF
>TRBV7-9|-|TRBJ2-5|-|15
TGTGCCAGCAGCGCCAGACTAGGAGGTGCGCAGACCCAGTACTTC
CASSARLGGAQTQYF
>TRBV4-3|-|TRBJ2-5|TRBD1|15
TGCGCCAGCAGCCTGGGGACAGAGGCCAGGGAGACCCAGTACTTC
CASSLGTEARETQYF